One and the same sample provided the 32 T cell receptor beta chains below, sequenced in a study of PD-1 blockade in classical Hodgkin lymphoma (dated by TCRdb to the early 2020s). The method was the immunoSEQ multiplex PCR assay. The table comes from immuneACCESS by way of TCRdb, which keeps in-frame sequences with V and J called. Part of the clones is missing from these tables; in studies checked, under half for an unresolved V gene and the rest for unknown reasons. The sample includes about 35,000 clones, with 90% observed a single time. The ten largest make up around 0.21% of the sample. The sample's time point label, in plain terms: cycle 1 day 1 (C1D1), immediately before nivolumab initiation. Every trial patient had relapsed after autologous stem cell transplantation, and cohorts A, B and C differed in prior brentuximab vedotin exposure. Using a Miltenyi CD4+ T cell isolation kit, CD4+ T cells were purified from thawed PBMCs through magnetic negative selection.

The sample in question was CD4+ T cells from blood, obtained at baseline. The receptors were gathered from a human donor with classical Hodgkin lymphoma.

The chain recombines TRBV7-2 with TRBJ2-7; D perhaps matches TRBD2 (6 bases). The CDR3 is 12 residues long. Trimming took off 5 bases at V and 3 bases at J, with 8 bases between the two ends. The V gene's germline CDR1 is SGHTA and CDR2 FQGNSA. CDR3 sequence (DNA): TGTGCCAGCAGCACTAGCAGCTACGAGCAGTACTTC. As protein: CASSTSSYEQYF.

The chain joins TRBV28 to TRBJ1-5, with no clear D. V was clipped by 3 bases and J by 6 bases, with 9 bases between them. CDR1 and CDR2 (germline): MDHEN, SYDVKM. The length of the CDR3 is 13 residues. The DNA of the CDR3 is TGTGCCAGCAGTTTGGTGGCCGCTCAGCCCCAGCATTTT. This codes for CASSLVAAQPQHF.

This clone was seen once. The J gene is TRBJ1-5, the V gene TRBV2; D is possibly TRBD1 (6 bases). The CDR3 spans 14 residues. Germline values: CDR1 SNHLY, CDR2 FYNNEI. Trimming pared 6 bases from V and 2 bases from J, leaving 11 bases between. The CDR3 here is CASRGGRGNQPQHF. For the CDR3, the DNA is TGTGCCAGCAGGGGGGGCAGGGGCAATCAGCCCCAGCATTTT.

The rearrangement links TRBV6-5 to TRBJ1-1, with D possibly being TRBD1 (6 bases). V shed 0 bases and J shed 11 bases, with 16 bases lying between them. CDR1 and CDR2 from the germline V gene are MNHEY and SVGAGI. This CDR3 is 14 amino acids long. The CDR3 here is CASSYSTGGARAFF. In DNA, the CDR3 is TGTGCCAGCAGTTACTCGACGGGGGGGGCGCGGGCTTTCTTT.

The chain combines TRBV5-4 with TRBJ2-6; D is unclear. Trimming removed 4 bases from V and 1 base from J, with 9 bases in between. Germline CDR1 and CDR2: SGHNT and YYREEE (reference sequence). The CDR3 loop spans 15 amino acids. CDR3 amino acids: CASSQSRSGANVLTF. The CDR3 DNA is TGTGCCAGCAGCCAAAGTAGATCTGGGGCCAACGTCCTGACTTTC.

The chain joins TRBV7-9 to TRBJ1-5, with 11 positions matching TRBD1. The ends lost 5 bases at V and 1 base at J; junction bases unmatched: 13. The CDR3 is 19 residues long. Germline CDR1 SEHNR, CDR2 FQNEAQ (reference sequence). CDR3 sequence (DNA): TGTGCCAGCAGCGGGGGACGGACAGGGGGCATGGAGAGCAATCAGCCCCAGCATTTT. Its translation is CASSGGRTGGMESNQPQHF.

The V gene is TRBV19, the J gene TRBJ1-5; 7 bases line up with TRBD1. The V gene's germline CDR1 is LNHDA and CDR2 SQIVND (reference sequence). The CDR3 sequence is 15 residues long. The V gene end was trimmed by 5 bases and the J gene end by 3 bases; junction bases not matched to a gene: 7. The CDR3 region has the DNA TGTGCCAGTAGTGCCCAGGGGGTCCCCAATCAGCCCCAGCATTTT. This codes for CASSAQGVPNQPQHF.

This clone appeared once. The chain couples TRBV7-2 to TRBJ2-1; 8 bases map to TRBD2. Germline trimming cut 6 bases from V and 10 bases from J; bases unmatched to any gene: 11. The CDR3 loop spans 14 amino acids. The germline V gene has CDR1 SGHTA and CDR2 FQGNSA. CDR3: CASSRLARIGEQFF. CDR3 DNA: TGTGCCAGCAGTAGACTAGCGCGCATTGGGGAGCAGTTCTTC. The whole variable domain, remainder taken from reference TRBV7-2 and TRBJ2-1, is GAGVSQSPSNKVTEKGKDVELRCDPISGHTALYWYRQSLGQGLEFLIYFQGNSAPDKSGLPSDRFSAERTGGSVSTLTIQRTQQEDSAVYLCASSRLARIGEQFFGPGTRLTVL.

This chain connects TRBV6-5 to TRBJ2-3; D possibly uses TRBD1 or TRBD2 (5 bases each). In germline, CDR1 is MNHEY, CDR2 SVGAGI. V lost 7 bases and J 2 bases, leaving 16 bases between the germline ends. There are 15 residues in the CDR3. CDR3 bases: TGTGCCAGCACAACCCGGGGCAGGAACACAGATACGCAGTATTTT. Protein product: CASTTRGRNTDTQYF.

The chain carries TRBV5-1 and TRBJ2-7, with 7 bases matching TRBD1. CDR1 and CDR2 from the germline V gene are SGHRS and YFSETQ. J lost 6 bases, V lost 4 bases, and 7 bases had no gene match. The CDR3 runs 13 residues. The CDR3 loop is CASSQTGSREQYF. CDR3 sequence (DNA): TGCGCCAGCAGCCAGACAGGGAGTCGCGAGCAGTACTTC.

This clone was detected only once. This chain uses TRBV7-9 with TRBJ2-1, with 14 bases lining up with TRBD2. After removal of 5 bases from V and 12 bases from J, the junction contained 12 bases not matched to a gene. CDR3 size: 16 residues. Germline lookup yields CDR1 SEHNR and CDR2 FQNEAQ (reference sequence). The CDR3 DNA reads as TGTGCCAGCAGCCCCCCCGGGACTAGCGGGAGTAGTGCGCAGTTCTTC. Translation gives CASSPPGTSGSSAQFF.

The CDR3 sequence is CSAWAGTEAFF. The DNA for the CDR3 is TGCAGTGCTTGGGCAGGCACTGAAGCTTTCTTT. V gene TRBV20-1 combines with J gene TRBJ1-1; no clear D gene. The germline V gene has CDR1 DFQATT and CDR2 SNEGSKA (reference sequence). V was shortened by 5 bases and J by 4 bases, with 8 bases between the two germline ends. The CDR3 consists of 11 residues.

The V and J genes are TRBV9 and TRBJ2-7; D is perhaps TRBD1 (6 bases). The CDR3 has 15 amino acids. V was pared by 1 base and J by 3 bases, with 14 bases between. Germline CDR1 reads SGDLS; CDR2 reads YYNGEE. For the CDR3, the DNA is TGTGCCAGCAGCGTATCCGGGACACGAGTCTACGAGCAGTACTTC. The encoded protein is CASSVSGTRVYEQYF. Complete variable domain (other parts from reference TRBV9 and TRBJ2-7): DSGVTQTPKHLITATGQRVTLRCSPRSGDLSVYWYQQSLDQGLQFLIQYYNGEERAKGNILERFSAQQFPDLHSELNLSSLELGDSALYFCASSVSGTRVYEQYFGPGTRLTVT.

This sequence joins TRBV19 and TRBJ2-5; maybe TRBD2 (6 bases). This CDR3 comprises 14 residues. V lost 5 bases to trimming and J lost 7 bases, with 17 bases between them. In germline, CDR1 is LNHDA, CDR2 SQIVND (reference sequence). CDR3 residues: CASSPPDGGRTQYF. DNA of the CDR3: TGTGCCAGTAGTCCCCCGGACGGAGGGAGGACCCAGTACTTC.

This chain uses TRBV14 with TRBJ2-1; D possibly corresponds to TRBD2 (6 bases). Germline V lookup: CDR1 SGHDN, CDR2 FVKESK. V was pared by 0 bases and J by 12 bases, with 12 bases between. This CDR3 is built from 13 residues. The CDR3 DNA follows: TGTGCCAGCAGCCAAGACCGGACTAACTTGCAGTTCTTC. It specifies CASSQDRTNLQFF.

This clone was observed once. V and J are TRBV15 and TRBJ2-7; 7 bases line up with TRBD1. The CDR3 loop spans 15 amino acids. Looked up from germline, CDR1 is LNHNV and CDR2 is YYDKDF (reference sequence). Trimming removed 0 bases from V and 2 bases from J; junction bases left unmatched: 4. The CDR3 region has the DNA TGTGCCACCAGCAGAGAGAAAGGGACAGCCTACGAGCAGTACTTC. Residues: CATSREKGTAYEQYF.

V usage is TRBV4-2 and J usage is TRBJ1-2, with a possible D match to TRBD1 (5 bases). The germline V gene encodes CDR1 LGHNA and CDR2 YNFKEQ. The CDR3 runs to 14 residues. Between the trimmed V and J ends, which lost 0 bases and 7 bases, there was a span of 12 bases. Written as DNA, the CDR3 is TGTGCCAGCAGCCAAGATCGGGGGTCCGGTGGCTACACCTTC. Translation: CASSQDRGSGGYTF.

The V and J genes are TRBV11-3 and TRBJ2-4; 8 bases line up with TRBD1. The CDR3 runs 16 residues. CDR1 and CDR2 (germline): SGHNT, YENEEA. The V and J ends lost 0 bases and 8 bases, in that order; junction bases with no gene match: 9. This CDR3 is CASSLDGQGSLDIQYF. DNA for the CDR3: TGTGCCAGCAGCTTAGATGGACAGGGATCATTGGACATTCAGTACTTC.

The V call is TRBV11-1, the J call TRBJ1-2; the match to TRBD1 covers 7 bases. Germline loops: CDR1 SGHAT, CDR2 FQDESV (reference sequence). The length of the CDR3 is 13 residues. The J segment lost 5 bases and the V segment lost 5 bases, leaving 5 bases of the junction unmatched. The CDR3: CASSHGTAYGYTF. The DNA for the CDR3 is TGTGCCAGCAGCCACGGGACAGCTTATGGCTACACCTTC.

The rearrangement joins TRBV5-1 to TRBJ2-4; no reliable D call. Trimming left V 0 bases short and J 2 bases short, with 12 bases between. The CDR3 has 16 amino acids. Germline-derived CDR1 and CDR2 are SGHRS and YFSETQ. CDR3 amino acids: CASSLDLRSSKNIQYF. In nucleotides, the CDR3 is TGCGCCAGCAGCTTGGATTTGCGGAGCTCCAAAAACATTCAGTACTTC.

This chain links TRBV6-6 with TRBJ1-3; the D is unclear. Germline V gene data show CDR1 as MNHNY and CDR2 as SVGAGI (reference sequence). The ends were cut back, 7 bases at V and 0 bases at J, with 7 bases in the middle. The CDR3 totals 13 residues. CDR3 residues: CASTAYSGNTIYF. The CDR3 DNA reads as TGTGCCAGCACAGCGTACTCTGGAAACACCATATATTTT.

The chain combines TRBV19 with TRBJ1-2; D is undetermined. Per the germline V gene, CDR1 is LNHDA and CDR2 is SQIVND (reference sequence). V gave up 6 bases and J gave up 4 bases, with 9 bases separating them. This CDR3 has 12 residues. The chain's CDR3 is CASSRTGYGYTF. The CDR3 nucleotides read TGTGCCAGTAGCAGGACCGGCTATGGCTACACCTTC.

V is TRBV5-1 and J is TRBJ1-3, with a tentative D call TRBD1 (5 bases). The V gene's germline CDR1 is SGHRS and CDR2 YFSETQ. This CDR3 has 14 residues. V was shortened by 0 bases and J by 2 bases, with 6 bases between the two germline ends. Here the CDR3 reads CASSLATAGNTIYF. Written as DNA, the CDR3 is TGCGCCAGCAGCTTGGCGACAGCTGGAAACACCATATATTTT.

V gene TRBV7-7 combines with J gene TRBJ2-6; D gene uncertain. Germline CDR1 reads SSHAT; CDR2 reads FNYEAQ (reference sequence). Trimming removed 7 bases from V and 2 bases from J, with 15 bases in between. This CDR3 is built from 16 residues. CDR3 sequence (DNA): TGTGCCAGCATTATAGAGGAAGGGACTGGGGCCAACGTCCTGACTTTC. Protein: CASIIEEGTGANVLTF.

The chain uses TRBV28 and TRBJ1-2; D is unresolved. From germline, CDR1 is MDHEN and CDR2 SYDVKM. V was trimmed by 4 bases and J by 2 bases, leaving 11 bases between them. This CDR3 has 14 residues. CDR3 protein: CASSSLGRNYGYTF. The CDR3 region has the DNA TGTGCCAGCAGTTCCCTCGGACGGAACTATGGCTACACCTTC.

The V and J genes are TRBV5-1 and TRBJ2-5; D call uncertain. The germline V and J ends were trimmed by 2 bases and 0 bases, with 8 bases remaining between them. Germline CDR1 reads SGHRS; CDR2 reads YFSETQ. This CDR3 contains 14 residues. The CDR3 region is CASSFSADQETQYF. CDR3 sequence (DNA): TGCGCCAGCAGCTTCTCGGCAGACCAAGAGACCCAGTACTTC. The variable domain in full, completed from reference TRBV5-1 and TRBJ2-5, reads KAGVTQTPRYLIKTRGQQVTLSCSPISGHRSVSWYQQTPGQGLQFLFEYFSETQRNKGNFPGRFSGRQFSNSRSEMNVSTLELGDSALYLCASSFSADQETQYFGPGTRLLVL.

This sequence joins TRBV9 and TRBJ1-2; D might be TRBD1 (5 bases). With 0 bases removed from V and 3 bases from J, the gap between germline ends came to 15 bases. Germline assignment: CDR1 SGDLS and CDR2 YYNGEE. This CDR3 comprises 16 residues. The CDR3 DNA sequence: TGTGCCAGCAGCGTAGCGGTTGGGGGGGTTTACTATGGCTACACCTTC. Residues: CASSVAVGGVYYGYTF.

In its sample, this clone was seen a few times. This chain connects TRBV10-1 to TRBJ2-2, with 13 bases fitting TRBD2. J lost 7 bases, V lost 3 bases, and 8 bases had no gene match. The CDR3 totals 17 residues. Germline CDR1 WNHNN, CDR2 SYGVQD (reference sequence). The CDR3 loop is CASSEWTSGSLIGELFF. The CDR3 nucleotides are TGCGCCAGCAGTGAATGGACTAGCGGGAGTTTGATCGGGGAGCTGTTTTTT.

V gene TRBV5-1 combines with J gene TRBJ2-7; tentative D call: TRBD1 (5 bases). Trimming shortened V by 1 base and J by 6 bases, and 11 bases separated the two germline ends. The V gene's germline CDR1 is SGHRS and CDR2 YFSETQ. CDR3 length equals 13 residues. CDR3 bases: TGCGCCAGCAGCTTGAACAGGTATGGCGAGCAGTACTTC. Translating gives CASSLNRYGEQYF. The whole variable domain, filled in from reference TRBV5-1 and TRBJ2-7, reads KAGVTQTPRYLIKTRGQQVTLSCSPISGHRSVSWYQQTPGQGLQFLFEYFSETQRNKGNFPGRFSGRQFSNSRSEMNVSTLELGDSALYLCASSLNRYGEQYFGPGTRLTVT.

The rearrangement joins TRBV30 to TRBJ2-7; TRBD1 matches 7 bases. The trim removed 3 bases at V and 3 bases at J, leaving 17 bases unmatched. The CDR3 is made up of 17 amino acids. Per germline, CDR1 GTSNPN and CDR2 SVGIG (reference sequence). CDR3 coding DNA: TGTGCCTGGAGCGCACCAGGGGGACAGAGAGTTTACTACGAGCAGTACTTC. Translating it yields CAWSAPGGQRVYYEQYF.

The CDR3 bases are TGTGCCAGCAGGCCGACAGCGGTCAATCAGCCCCAGCATTTT. This encodes CASRPTAVNQPQHF. This chain links TRBV6-6 with TRBJ1-5; D possibly corresponds to TRBD1 (5 bases). The V and J ends lost 6 bases and 3 bases respectively, with 12 bases between them. The CDR3 sequence is 14 residues long. The germline gives CDR1 MNHNY, CDR2 SVGAGI (reference sequence).

J is TRBJ2-7 and V is TRBV10-1, with 9 bases aligning to TRBD1. The germline V gene encodes CDR1 WNHNN and CDR2 SYGVQD (reference sequence). The CDR3 is made up of 16 amino acids. Unmatched junction bases numbered 9, after V lost 3 bases and J lost 3 bases. Here the CDR3 reads CASSDSPGTGSYEQYF. The CDR3 coding sequence is TGCGCCAGCAGTGACAGCCCCGGGACAGGGAGCTACGAGCAGTACTTC.